The present T cell receptor beta chain was sequenced within a study of blood T cell repertoires in COVID-19. Across the study: From the United States, Italy and Spain came samples of acute and convalescent COVID-19. Sources were T cells, B-cell-depleted T cells, or PBMCs; the material itself was cDNA or gDNA.

The ends were cut back, 5 bases at V and 3 bases at J, with 12 bases in the middle. The CDR3 consists of 14 residues. Per the germline V gene, CDR1 is SGHVS and CDR2 is FQNEAQ. Per the authors' pipeline: Amplification from reference gene primers served as the basis for estimated nucleated cell counts. TCRdb's table, derived via immunoSEQ multiplex PCR, lists solely in-frame clones and lacks some. V and J calls and clone size are those listed in that table; D and trimming were worked out from the DNA. Of fewer than 100,000 clones listed, 85% to 90% are singletons. The sequence derives from a human donor in a cohort sampled during active COVID-19. J is TRBJ2-3 and V is TRBV7-8, with D perhaps TRBD2 (6 bases). The sequenced sample was peripheral blood. DNA of the CDR3: TGTGCCAGCAGCCCTCTGGACTATACAGATACGCAGTATTTT. It specifies CASSPLDYTDTQYF. Combining the CDR3 with reference TRBV7-8 and TRBJ2-3 gives the whole variable domain GAGVSQSPRYKVAKRGQDVALRCDPISGHVSLFWYQQALGQGPEFLTYFQNEAQLDKSGLPSDRFFAERPEGSVSTLKIQRTQQEDSAVYLCASSPLDYTDTQYFGPGTRLTVL.